This T cell receptor (beta chain) is from a study of CD8+ T cells in alopecia areata (dated by TCRdb to the late 2010s). About the study as a whole: Treated patients were enrolled in an open-label pilot trial of oral tofacitinib at 5 to 10 mg twice daily for moderate-to-severe alopecia areata. High-throughput TCRbeta sequencing was used to examine T cell clonal expansion in alopecia areata in both the C3H/HeJ mouse model and human patients. Clonality in the scalp was compared among normal scalp (n=4), patchy alopecia areata scalp (n=8), and alopecia totalis/universalis scalp (n=8). TCRbeta CDR3 regions were amplified by immunoSEQ multiplex PCR with 35 Vbeta forward and 13 Jbeta reverse primers. Tofacitinib-treated patients had biopsies at baseline and at 4 and 24 weeks of treatment, with a later scalp biopsy in several patients. For the treated patients, the SALT score, which quantifies what percentage of scalp surface area is affected, served as the measure of disease severity. RNA was obtained with the PAXgene miRNA kit for fixed scalp, the miRNeasy kit for PBMCs, and the RNeasy kit for mouse skin. Patients stayed on tofacitinib for 6 to 18 months and then had 6 months of follow-up off drug so that delayed response and recurrence could be assessed. Scalp tissue and sorted CD4+ and CD8+ peripheral blood T cells from patchy and totalis/universalis alopecia areata patients and from healthy controls were covered by human TCRbeta sequencing.

Summary of the overall study and its limitations: Tofacitinib significantly decreased scalp clonality and the number of expanded CD8+ clones among the top 100 scalp clones. Compared with normal scalp, lesional scalp had higher clonality and more expanded CD8+ clones, particularly in alopecia totalis/universalis, a pattern that suggests antigenic drive. During tofacitinib treatment, many expanded lesional clones remained in scalp and blood, and this persistence may partly explain relapse after treatment is stopped. Shared TCR sequences between patients were less evident than in mice, which may be partly attributable to HLA diversity in the patient population. Resident alphabeta T cells in normal human skin are also sequenced, complicating scalp TCR repertoire analysis, unlike mouse skin dominated by gammadelta T cells. Because the treated cohort was small and had just a single nonresponder, larger studies are needed to establish links between baseline CD8+ expansion and response.

Libraries were built with the immunoSEQ multiplex PCR assay. For TCR sequencing, RNA was extracted from every sample and reverse transcribed into cDNA to serve as template. First-strand cDNA was synthesized with SuperScript III using a 2:1 mix of oligo-dT and random hexamers. A synthetic immune receptor repertoire was used to assess amplification bias, and residual bias was removed computationally. Processing in the source paper ran as follows. Raw reads were preprocessed to remove errors, and CDR3 was defined by IMGT conventions from the conserved cysteine to phenylalanine. Clonality was computed as 1 minus the Shannon entropy, with the entropy normalized by log2 of the number of productive unique TCRs. Whether scalp clones were CD4 or CD8 was inferred by matching scalp TCRbeta sequences against CD4 and CD8 repertoires sorted from blood. TCRdb obtained this table from immuneACCESS and retained in-frame rearrangements with V and J assigned. These tables miss some clones; where compared with another copy, unresolved V genes account for less than half of the shortfall, and the remainder is unexplained. From that table come the V and J calls and clone size; the DNA was used to work out D and trimming. Counted in this sample were 150,000 to 200,000 clones; roughly 53% of them appeared once. The ten largest clones add up to about 10% of the sample.

The time point label on this specimen signifies: 24 weeks on oral tofacitinib. The treatment or condition label here, explained by the study, means: oral pan-JAK inhibitor, 5-10 mg twice daily. From alopecia areata patients, peripheral blood was collected along with lesional scalp punch biopsies. PBMCs were separated by density centrifugation and stained for CD3, CD4 and CD8, after which CD4+ and CD8+ T cells were sorted on a FACSAria. This clone was observed a few times. Which antigen it targets is not known. No base-level quality is on record; no much larger clone is a single base apart. Trimming at the junction amounts to 6 bases on V and 0 bases on J, and the germline ends lie 12 bases apart. Per the germline V gene, MNHEY is the CDR1 and SVGAGI is the CDR2. The CDR3, cysteine through phenylalanine, is 15 amino acids long. The DNA shown is the 45-base CDR3, in frame from base 1.

Sequencing used CD8+ T cells sorted from blood, obtained at week 24, from a patient treated with tofacitinib. Rearrangement joined TRBV6-5 to TRBJ1-5; D gene: possibly TRBD1, on 6 matching bases. The source is a human donor with alopecia areata. Here the CDR3 is given as CASSPGTHSNQPQHF. The nucleotides read TGTGCCAGCAGCCCCGGGACACATAGCAATCAGCCCCAGCATTTT.